A single T cell receptor beta chain is shown here with its context. The PCR employed 60 Vbeta primers together with 13 Jbeta primers. The assay was immunoSEQ multiplex PCR, and TCRdb's table has in-frame clones only and misses some. The sample has about 100,000 clones; 81% are singletons. The CDR3 is 16 amino acids. The V end was cut by 0 bases, the J end by 3 bases, with 14 bases between. Per the germline V gene, CDR1 is MGHRA and CDR2 is YSYEKL. The data belong to a study of cytomegalovirus exposure and HLA in healthy donors. The receptor comes from a man aged 35 to 55 in good health and CMV-seropositive. The chain has TRBV4-1 and TRBJ1-2, with a tentative D call TRBD1 (5 bases). The sample consisted of PBMCs. CDR3 coding DNA: TGCGCCAGCAGCCAAGATTTGGCAGGGTGGTACTATGGCTACACCTTC. Translated: CASSQDLAGWYYGYTF.